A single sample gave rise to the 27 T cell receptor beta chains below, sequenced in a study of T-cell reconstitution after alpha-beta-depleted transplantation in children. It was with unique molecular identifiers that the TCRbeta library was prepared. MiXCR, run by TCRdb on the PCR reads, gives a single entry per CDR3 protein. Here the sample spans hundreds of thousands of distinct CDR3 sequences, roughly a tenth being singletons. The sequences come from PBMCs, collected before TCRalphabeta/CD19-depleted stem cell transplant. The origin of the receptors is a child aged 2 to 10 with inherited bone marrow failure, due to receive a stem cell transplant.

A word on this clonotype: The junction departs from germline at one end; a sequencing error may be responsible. The CDR3 nucleotides are TGTGCCACCAGCAGAGATTCCGCCGGGACAGGGGCCGGGGAGCCGTTTTTT. Translated, it gives CATSRDSAGTGAGEPFF. This chain links TRBV15 with TRBJ2-2; 10 bases are shared with TRBD1. Germline CDR1 and CDR2: LNHNV and YYDKDF (reference sequence). The length of the CDR3 is 17 residues.

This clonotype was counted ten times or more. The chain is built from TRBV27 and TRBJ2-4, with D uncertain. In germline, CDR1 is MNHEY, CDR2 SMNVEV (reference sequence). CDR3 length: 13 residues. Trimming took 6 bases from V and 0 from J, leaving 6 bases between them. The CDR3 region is CASSSLAKNIQYF. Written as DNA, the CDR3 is TGTGCCAGCAGCTCGCTAGCCAAAAACATTCAGTACTTC.

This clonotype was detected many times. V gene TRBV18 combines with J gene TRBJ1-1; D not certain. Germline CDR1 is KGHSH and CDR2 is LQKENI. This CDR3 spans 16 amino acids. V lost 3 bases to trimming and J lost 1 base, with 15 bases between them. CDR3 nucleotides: TGTGCCAGCTCACCGTCCAGGCGAGCCTCGAACACTGAAGCTTTCTTT. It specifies CASSPSRRASNTEAFF.

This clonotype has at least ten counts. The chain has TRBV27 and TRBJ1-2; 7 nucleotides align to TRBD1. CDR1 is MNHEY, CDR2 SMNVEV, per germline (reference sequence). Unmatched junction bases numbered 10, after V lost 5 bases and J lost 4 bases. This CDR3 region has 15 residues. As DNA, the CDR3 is TGTGCCAGCAGTCCGCCAGGGGGACCCTTCTATGGCTACACCTTC. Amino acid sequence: CASSPPGGPFYGYTF.

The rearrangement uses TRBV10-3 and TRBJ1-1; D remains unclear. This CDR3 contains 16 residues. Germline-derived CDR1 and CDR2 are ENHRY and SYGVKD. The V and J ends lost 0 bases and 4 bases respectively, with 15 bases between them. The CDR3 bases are TGTGCCATCAGTGAGTCCCGGCCCGATATGGGCACTGAAGCTTTCTTT. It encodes CAISESRPDMGTEAFF.

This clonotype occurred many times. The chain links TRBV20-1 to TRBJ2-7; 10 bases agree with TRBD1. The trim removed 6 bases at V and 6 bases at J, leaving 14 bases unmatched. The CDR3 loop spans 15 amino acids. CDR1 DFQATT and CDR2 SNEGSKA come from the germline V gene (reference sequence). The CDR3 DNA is TGCAGTGCAAATGCTGCCGGGACAGGGGAGGGCGAGCAGTACTTC. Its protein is CSANAAGTGEGEQYF.

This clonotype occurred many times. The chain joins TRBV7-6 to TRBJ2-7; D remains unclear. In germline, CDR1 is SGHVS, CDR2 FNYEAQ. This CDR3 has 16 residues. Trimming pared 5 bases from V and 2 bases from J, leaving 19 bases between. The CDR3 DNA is TGTGCCAGCAGCGTCATGGCCTTCGAGGTACCCTACGAGCAGTACTTC. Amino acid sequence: CASSVMAFEVPYEQYF.

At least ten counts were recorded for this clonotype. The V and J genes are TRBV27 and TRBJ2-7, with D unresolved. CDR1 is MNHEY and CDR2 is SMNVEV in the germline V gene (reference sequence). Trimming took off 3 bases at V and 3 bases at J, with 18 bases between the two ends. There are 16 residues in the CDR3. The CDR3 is CASSFDFPGGIYEQYF. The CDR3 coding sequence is TGTGCCAGCAGTTTCGATTTTCCAGGTGGCATCTACGAGCAGTACTTC.

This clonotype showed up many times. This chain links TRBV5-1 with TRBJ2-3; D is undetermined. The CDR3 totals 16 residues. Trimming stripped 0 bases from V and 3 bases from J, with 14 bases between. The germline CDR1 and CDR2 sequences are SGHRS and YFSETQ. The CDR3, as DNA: TGCGCCAGCAGCTTGGGTATCGATTTTTCGACAGATACGCAGTATTTT. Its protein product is CASSLGIDFSTDTQYF.

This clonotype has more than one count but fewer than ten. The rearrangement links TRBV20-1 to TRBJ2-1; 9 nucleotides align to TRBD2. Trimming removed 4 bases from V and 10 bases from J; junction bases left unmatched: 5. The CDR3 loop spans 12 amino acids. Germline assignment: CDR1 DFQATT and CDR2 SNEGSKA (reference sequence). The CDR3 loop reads CSAKRAGGEQFF. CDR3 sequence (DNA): TGCAGTGCTAAAAGAGCGGGAGGCGAGCAGTTCTTC.

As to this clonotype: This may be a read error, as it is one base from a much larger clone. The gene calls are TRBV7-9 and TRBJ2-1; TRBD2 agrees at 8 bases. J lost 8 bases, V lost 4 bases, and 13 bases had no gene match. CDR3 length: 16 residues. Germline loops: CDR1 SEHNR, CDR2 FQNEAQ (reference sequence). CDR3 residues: CASSSLSGSGYHEQFF. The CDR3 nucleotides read TGTGCCAGCAGCTCTCTAAGCGGGAGTGGTTACCATGAGCAGTTCTTC.

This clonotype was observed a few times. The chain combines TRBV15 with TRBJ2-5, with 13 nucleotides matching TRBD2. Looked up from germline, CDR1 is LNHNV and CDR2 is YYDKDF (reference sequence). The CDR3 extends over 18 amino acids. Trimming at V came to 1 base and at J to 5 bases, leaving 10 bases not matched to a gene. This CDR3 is CATSRVGLAGESGETQYF. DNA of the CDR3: TGTGCCACCAGCAGAGTAGGACTAGCGGGAGAATCGGGGGAGACCCAGTACTTC.

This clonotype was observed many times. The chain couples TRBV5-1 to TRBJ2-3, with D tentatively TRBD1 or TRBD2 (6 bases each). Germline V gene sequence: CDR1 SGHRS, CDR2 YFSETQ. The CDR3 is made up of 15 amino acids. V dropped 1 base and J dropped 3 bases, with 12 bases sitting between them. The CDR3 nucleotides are TGCGCCAGCAGCTTGTTGGGGGGCAGGACAGATACGCAGTATTTT. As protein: CASSLLGGRTDTQYF.

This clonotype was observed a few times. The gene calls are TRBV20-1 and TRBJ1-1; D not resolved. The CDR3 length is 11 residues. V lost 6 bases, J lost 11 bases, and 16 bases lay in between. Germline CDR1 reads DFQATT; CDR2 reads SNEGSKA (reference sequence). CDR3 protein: CSAPDYADAFF. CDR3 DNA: TGCAGTGCCCCGGACTATGCGGACGCTTTCTTT.

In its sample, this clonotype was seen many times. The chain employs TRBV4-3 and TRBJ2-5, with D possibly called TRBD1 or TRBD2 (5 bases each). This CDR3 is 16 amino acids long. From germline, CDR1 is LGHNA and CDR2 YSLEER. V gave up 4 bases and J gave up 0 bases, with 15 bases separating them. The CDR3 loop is CASSPRDHTYQETQYF. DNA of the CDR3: TGCGCCAGCAGCCCCAGGGACCACACGTACCAAGAGACCCAGTACTTC.

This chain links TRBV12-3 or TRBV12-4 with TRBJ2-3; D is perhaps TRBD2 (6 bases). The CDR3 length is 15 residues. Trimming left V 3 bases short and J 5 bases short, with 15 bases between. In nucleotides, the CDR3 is TGTGCCAGCAGTTTGATGGCGGGACTGCAAGATACGCAGTATTTT. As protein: CASSLMAGLQDTQYF.

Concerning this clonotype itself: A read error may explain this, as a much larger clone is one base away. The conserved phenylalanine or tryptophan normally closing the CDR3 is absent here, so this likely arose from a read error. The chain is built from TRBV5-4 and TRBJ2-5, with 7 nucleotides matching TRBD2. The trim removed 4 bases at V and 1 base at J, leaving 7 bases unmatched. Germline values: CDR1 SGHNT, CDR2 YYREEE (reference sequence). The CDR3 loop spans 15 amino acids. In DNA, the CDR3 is TGTGCCAGCAGCCCCAATAGCGGGTTCCAAGAGACCCAGTACGTC. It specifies CASSPNSGFQETQYV.

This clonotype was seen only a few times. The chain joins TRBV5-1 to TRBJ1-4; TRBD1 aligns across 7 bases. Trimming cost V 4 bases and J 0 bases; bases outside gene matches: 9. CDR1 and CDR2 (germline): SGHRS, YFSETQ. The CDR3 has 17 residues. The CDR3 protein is CASSLWDSLATNEKLFF. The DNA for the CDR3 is TGCGCCAGCAGCCTTTGGGACAGCCTTGCAACTAATGAAAAACTGTTTTTT.

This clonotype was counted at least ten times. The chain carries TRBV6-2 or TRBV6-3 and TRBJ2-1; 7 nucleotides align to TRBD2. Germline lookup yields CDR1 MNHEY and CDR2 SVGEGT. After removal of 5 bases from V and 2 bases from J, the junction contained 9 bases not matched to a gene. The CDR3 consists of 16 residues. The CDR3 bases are TGTGCCAGCAGTCCTAACCTACTAGCGCCCTACAATGAGCAGTTCTTC. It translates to CASSPNLLAPYNEQFF.

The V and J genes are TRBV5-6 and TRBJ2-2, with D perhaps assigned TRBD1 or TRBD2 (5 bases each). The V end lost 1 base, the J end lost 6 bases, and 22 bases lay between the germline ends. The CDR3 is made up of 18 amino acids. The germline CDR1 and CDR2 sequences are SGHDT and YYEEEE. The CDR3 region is CASSLRAGSSFGAGELFF. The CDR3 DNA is TGTGCCAGCAGCTTGAGGGCAGGGTCGTCATTCGGGGCCGGGGAGCTGTTTTTT.

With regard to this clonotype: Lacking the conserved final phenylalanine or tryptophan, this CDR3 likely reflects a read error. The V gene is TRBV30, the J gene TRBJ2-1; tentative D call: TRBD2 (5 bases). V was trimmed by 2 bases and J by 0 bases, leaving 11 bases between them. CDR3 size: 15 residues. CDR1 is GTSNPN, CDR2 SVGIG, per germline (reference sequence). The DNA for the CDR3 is TGTGCCTGGAGTACGGTAGGGAGCTCCTACAATGAGCAGTTCTGC. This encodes CAWSTVGSSYNEQFC.

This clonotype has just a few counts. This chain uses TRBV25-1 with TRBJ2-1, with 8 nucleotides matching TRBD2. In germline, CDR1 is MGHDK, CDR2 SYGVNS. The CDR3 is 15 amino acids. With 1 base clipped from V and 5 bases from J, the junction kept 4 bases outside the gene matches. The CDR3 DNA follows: TGTGCCAGCAGTGAATGGGAGCGGGGGAACAATGAGCAGTTCTTC. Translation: CASSEWERGNNEQFF.

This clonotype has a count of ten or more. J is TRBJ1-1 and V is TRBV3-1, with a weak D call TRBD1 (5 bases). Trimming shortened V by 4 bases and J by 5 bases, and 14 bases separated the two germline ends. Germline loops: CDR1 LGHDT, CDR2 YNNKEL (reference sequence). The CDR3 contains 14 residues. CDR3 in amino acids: CASSPLGGGTEAFF. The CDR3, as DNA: TGTGCCAGCAGCCCGCTTGGGGGGGGTACTGAAGCTTTCTTT. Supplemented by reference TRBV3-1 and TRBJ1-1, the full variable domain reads DTAVSQTPKYLVTQMGNDKSIKCEQNLGHDTMYWYKQDSKKFLKIMFSYNNKELIINETVPNRFSPKSPDKAHLNLHINSLELGDSAVYFCASSPLGGGTEAFFGQGTRLTVV.

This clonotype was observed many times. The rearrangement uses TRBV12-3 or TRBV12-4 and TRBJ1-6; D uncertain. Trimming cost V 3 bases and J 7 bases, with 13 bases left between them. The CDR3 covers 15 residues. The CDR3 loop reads CASSFLIGQNSPLHF. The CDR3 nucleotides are TGTGCCAGCAGTTTCCTCATCGGCCAGAATTCACCCCTCCACTTT.

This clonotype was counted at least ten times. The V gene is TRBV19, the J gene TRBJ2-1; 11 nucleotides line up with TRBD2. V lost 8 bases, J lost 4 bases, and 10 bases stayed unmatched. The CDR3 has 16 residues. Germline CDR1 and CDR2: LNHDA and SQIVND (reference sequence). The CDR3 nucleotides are TGTGCCAGTTCCAAGGAGGGACTAGCGGATTACAATGAGCAGTTCTTC. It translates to CASSKEGLADYNEQFF.

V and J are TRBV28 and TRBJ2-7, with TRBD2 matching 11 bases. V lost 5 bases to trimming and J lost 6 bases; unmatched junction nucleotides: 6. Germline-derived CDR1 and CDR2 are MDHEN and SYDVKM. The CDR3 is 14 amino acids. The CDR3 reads CASSKLAGGPEQYF. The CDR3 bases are TGTGCCAGCAGTAAATTAGCGGGAGGGCCCGAGCAGTACTTC.

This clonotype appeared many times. The CDR3 bases are TGCAGTGCTATCGACCGGGACCAAGAGACCCAGTACTTC. It codes for CSAIDRDQETQYF. The V call is TRBV20-1, the J call TRBJ2-5; D unresolved. In germline, CDR1 is DFQATT, CDR2 SNEGSKA (reference sequence). This CDR3 has 13 amino acids. V was pared by 4 bases and J by 0 bases, with 9 bases between.